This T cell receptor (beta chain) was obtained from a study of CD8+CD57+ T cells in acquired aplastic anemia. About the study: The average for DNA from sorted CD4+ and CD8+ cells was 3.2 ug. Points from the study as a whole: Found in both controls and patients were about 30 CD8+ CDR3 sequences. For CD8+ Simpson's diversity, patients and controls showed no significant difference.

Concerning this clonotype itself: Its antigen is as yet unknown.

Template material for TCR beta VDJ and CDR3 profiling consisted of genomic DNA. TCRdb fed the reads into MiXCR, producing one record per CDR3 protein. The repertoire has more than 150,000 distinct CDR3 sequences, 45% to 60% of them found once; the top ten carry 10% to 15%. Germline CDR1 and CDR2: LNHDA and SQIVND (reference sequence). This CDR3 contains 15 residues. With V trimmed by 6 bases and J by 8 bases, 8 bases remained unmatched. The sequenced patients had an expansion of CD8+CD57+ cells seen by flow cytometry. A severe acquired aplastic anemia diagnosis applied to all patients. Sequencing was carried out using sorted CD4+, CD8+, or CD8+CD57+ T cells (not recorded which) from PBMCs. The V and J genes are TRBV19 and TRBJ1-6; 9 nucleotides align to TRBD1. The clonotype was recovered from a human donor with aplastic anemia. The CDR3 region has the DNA TGTGCCAGTAGCGAATCGGACAGGGGTTATTCACCCCTCCACTTT. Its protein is CASSESDRGYSPLHF.